The present TCR beta chain was sequenced within a study of identical twins. This clonotype was seen many times. Germline CDR1 SEHNR, CDR2 FQNEAQ (reference sequence). CDR3 length equals 11 residues. TCRdb ran MiXCR on the 5' RACE reads and lists one entry per CDR3 protein. The table shows about 690,000 distinct CDR3 sequences, with roughly 6% occurring only once. The rearrangement joins TRBV7-9 to TRBJ2-2, with TRBD2 matching 7 bases. Sample: naive T cells sorted from blood. The clonotype was recovered from a man aged 18 to 29 in good health. CDR3 bases: TGTTGCTCGGGAGGAACCGGGGAGCTGTTTTTT. It encodes CCSGGTGELFF.